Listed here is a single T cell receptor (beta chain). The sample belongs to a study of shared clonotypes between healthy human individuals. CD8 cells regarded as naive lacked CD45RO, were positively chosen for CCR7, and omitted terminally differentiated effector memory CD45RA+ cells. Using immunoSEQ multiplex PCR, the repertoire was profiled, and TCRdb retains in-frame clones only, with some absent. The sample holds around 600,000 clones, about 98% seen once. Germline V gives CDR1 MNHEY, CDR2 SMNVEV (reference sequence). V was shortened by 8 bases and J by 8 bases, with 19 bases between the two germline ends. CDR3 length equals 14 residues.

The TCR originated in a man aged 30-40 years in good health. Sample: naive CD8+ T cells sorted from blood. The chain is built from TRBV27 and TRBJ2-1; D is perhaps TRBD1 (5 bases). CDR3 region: CASGAQGPRDEQFF. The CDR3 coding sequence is TGTGCCAGCGGTGCGCAGGGCCCCAGGGATGAGCAGTTCTTC.